This TCR beta chain was profiled in a study of T cells in Graves' hyperthyroidism and ophthalmopathy. Researchers amplified the TCR beta CDR3 regions from RNA transcripts. TCR CDR3 regions were first amplified by RT-PCR with HTBI primers. TCRdb re-analysed the multiplex PCR reads in MiXCR, keeping a single row per CDR3 protein. The sample consists of under 350,000 distinct CDR3 sequences, roughly 20% of them appearing once. The specimen sequenced was blood. The TCR was taken from a woman aged 45-60 years with Graves' hyperthyroidism.

The CDR3 is CASSGRGQGLGHDYEQYF. The DNA for the CDR3 is TGCGCCAGCAGTGGTCGGGGACAGGGGCTCGGGCATGACTACGAGCAGTACTTC. The chain employs TRBV10-2 and TRBJ2-7, with 10 bases that match TRBD1. Unmatched junction bases numbered 15, after V lost 4 bases and J lost 3 bases. This CDR3 has 18 residues. CDR1 WSHSY and CDR2 SAAADI come from the germline V gene.